These 3 T cell receptor beta chains originate from one sample sequenced in a study of shared clonotypes between healthy human individuals. Libraries were prepared by immunoSEQ multiplex PCR; TCRdb keeps only in-frame clonotypes and omits some of them. The table includes a few million clones, around 93% detected once. Sample: naive CD4+ T cells from PBMCs. The subset denotes: CD45RA+ positively selected. These receptor sequences come from a man aged 18 to 30 in good health. Some clones in this sample may be carry-over from other donors' samples.

The genes are TRBV7-3 and TRBJ2-7, with TRBD2 identical over 9 bases. CDR1 is SGHTA and CDR2 is FQGTGA in the germline V gene. Losses at the gene ends were 3 bases for V and 1 base for J; bases not matched to a gene: 4. CDR3 size: 15 residues. DNA for the CDR3: TGTGCCAGCAGCTTTGGAAGCGGGGGGTCCTACGAGCAGTACTTC. This codes for CASSFGSGGSYEQYF.

The chain has TRBV4-1 and TRBJ1-3; D perhaps matches TRBD1 (6 bases). Germline CDR1 and CDR2: MGHRA and YSYEKL. V was pared by 5 bases and J by 0 bases, with 14 bases between. The CDR3 sequence is 16 residues long. CDR3 amino acids: CASSKTGTTSGNTIYF. The CDR3 coding sequence is TGCGCCAGCAGCAAAACGGGGACAACCTCTGGAAACACCATATATTTT.

The rearrangement joins TRBV6-5 to TRBJ1-3; D unclear. Trimming pared 0 bases from V and 0 bases from J, leaving 6 bases between. Germline CDR1 is MNHEY and CDR2 is SVGAGI. This CDR3 contains 15 residues. CDR3 region: CASSYSRASGNTIYF. The CDR3 region has the DNA TGTGCCAGCAGTTACTCTAGGGCCTCTGGAAACACCATATATTTT.